A single sample is the source of the 11 T cell receptor beta chains below, sequenced in a study of post-analysis software for immune sequencing data. The antigens for these receptors are not known. Unique molecular identifiers tagged the TCR beta cDNA libraries. TCRdb reprocessed the PCR reads with MiXCR, giving one entry per CDR3 protein. Of around 770,000 distinct CDR3 sequences listed, around 45% are singletons. Broader study findings: The five TRBV segments detected at higher frequency in patients than in controls included TRBV5-6, TRBV5-1 and TRBV20-1.

Sample: blood. Receptors were obtained from a girl under 18 with multiple sclerosis.

V usage is TRBV6-1 and J usage is TRBJ2-1; the match to TRBD2 covers 8 bases. CDR1 is MNHNS, CDR2 SASEGT, per germline. After removal of 3 bases from V and 12 bases from J, the junction contained 10 bases not matched to a gene. This CDR3 is built from 14 residues. In DNA form, the CDR3 reads TGTGCCAGCAGTGAGGACCATAGTGGACTAGCGCAGTTCTTC. Its protein is CASSEDHSGLAQFF.

CDR3 bases: TGTGCCAGCAGTTTAACCCCAGGACAGGGAACATACGAGCAGTACTTC. Residues: CASSLTPGQGTYEQYF. V and J are TRBV27 and TRBJ2-7; 8 nucleotides match TRBD1. Germline CDR1 reads MNHEY; CDR2 reads SMNVEV (reference sequence). The V and J ends lost 2 bases and 4 bases, in that order; junction bases with no gene match: 10. The CDR3 is 16 residues long.

The rearrangement links TRBV15 to TRBJ1-1; the D gene is possibly TRBD1 (6 bases). This CDR3 has 17 amino acids. In germline, CDR1 is LNHNV, CDR2 YYDKDF (reference sequence). Deletions cut 1 base from V and 4 bases from J, with 19 bases between. The CDR3 spells CATSRGWGATGFTEAFF. CDR3 in DNA: TGTGCCACCAGCAGAGGATGGGGGGCGACAGGTTTCACTGAAGCTTTCTTT.

The rearrangement uses TRBV29-1 and TRBJ2-4, with 7 bases matching TRBD2. The V gene's germline CDR1 is SQVTM and CDR2 ANQGSEA. V shed 3 bases, J shed 8 bases, and the junction held 1 base outside the gene matches. This CDR3 is built from 11 residues. CDR3 sequence (DNA): TGCAGCGTTGATGGGGGGGACATTCAGTACTTC. Translating gives CSVDGGDIQYF.

This clonotype has only a few counts. The chain recombines TRBV3-1 with TRBJ2-6, with D unclear. The CDR3 totals 16 residues. Trimming left V 0 bases short and J 0 bases short, with 6 bases between. CDR1 and CDR2 from the germline V gene are LGHDT and YNNKEL (reference sequence). The CDR3: CASSQEQLSGANVLTF. The DNA for the CDR3 is TGTGCCAGCAGCCAAGAACAGCTCTCTGGGGCCAACGTCCTGACTTTC.

The rearrangement joins TRBV29-1 to TRBJ2-1; 13 nucleotides align to TRBD2. The CDR3 is made up of 15 amino acids. The trim removed 4 bases at V and 5 bases at J, leaving 5 bases unmatched. Germline loops: CDR1 SQVTM, CDR2 ANQGSEA. The CDR3 protein is CSVGGTSGINNEQFF. The CDR3 coding sequence is TGCAGCGTTGGTGGGACTAGCGGGATCAACAATGAGCAGTTCTTC.

The chain recombines TRBV29-1 with TRBJ2-3, with a tentative D call TRBD2 (6 bases). Germline lookup yields CDR1 SQVTM and CDR2 ANQGSEA. V lost 6 bases to trimming and J lost 3 bases, with 19 bases between them. The CDR3 contains 15 residues. The CDR3 nucleotides are TGCAGCGTCGACCCGGGACTCGAACCTACAGATACGCAGTATTTT. This encodes CSVDPGLEPTDTQYF.

This clonotype was seen only a few times. This chain links TRBV20-1 with TRBJ1-4; D uncertain. From germline, CDR1 is DFQATT and CDR2 SNEGSKA (reference sequence). CDR3 length: 13 residues. V lost 0 bases and J lost 7, with 9 bases in between. For the CDR3, the DNA is TGCAGTGCTAGAGATATGGGCACTGAAAAACTGTTTTTT. Amino acids: CSARDMGTEKLFF.

This clonotype was seen a handful of times. This rearrangement joins TRBV20-1 to TRBJ2-7; D is perhaps TRBD2 (5 bases). Germline CDR1 and CDR2: DFQATT and SNEGSKA (reference sequence). The germline V and J ends were trimmed by 0 bases and 6 bases, with 12 bases remaining between them. The CDR3 is made up of 13 amino acids. CDR3 sequence reads: CSAREHLEVEQYF. The CDR3, as DNA: TGCAGTGCTAGAGAGCACTTGGAGGTCGAGCAGTACTTC.

The chain links TRBV6-2 or TRBV6-3 to TRBJ2-1; tentatively, D is TRBD1 or TRBD2 (5 bases each). Germline lookup yields CDR1 MNHEY and CDR2 SVGEGT. This CDR3 contains 14 residues. Trimming removed 9 bases from V and 6 bases from J, with 18 bases in between. The CDR3, as DNA: TGTGCCAGTCTTCGGGACGGATCATGCAATGAGCAGTTCTTC. Protein sequence: CASLRDGSCNEQFF.

In this sample, this clonotype turned up a few times. The chain recombines TRBV5-1 with TRBJ2-1, with D possibly matching TRBD2 (5 bases). The CDR3 covers 14 residues. The V end was cut by 6 bases, the J end by 2 bases, with 12 bases between. Germline CDR1 is SGHRS and CDR2 is YFSETQ. Written as DNA, the CDR3 is TGCGCCAGCACCCGGTTCGGGGCCTACAATGAGCAGTTCTTC. It yields the protein CASTRFGAYNEQFF.